A single T cell receptor beta chain is shown here with its context. The data derive from a study of blood T cell repertoires in COVID-19. In the study overall: The analysed material was cDNA or gDNA that came from T cells, B-cell-depleted T cells, or PBMCs.

Enrolled during active infection, Seattle patients were then followed longitudinally. Germline V gene sequence: CDR1 KGHDR, CDR2 SFDVKD. The J segment lost 4 bases and the V segment lost 0 bases, leaving 5 bases of the junction unmatched. This CDR3 is built from 16 residues. Assay: immunoSEQ multiplex PCR; the TCRdb copy retains only in-frame clones and omits some. The repertoire holds hundreds of thousands of clones, around 88% seen once, with 10% to 15% in the top ten. The sequenced sample consisted of peripheral blood. The chain carries TRBV24-1 and TRBJ1-1; 9 bases agree with TRBD1. This TCR was sampled from a woman aged 45 to 65 with COVID-19, enrolled during active disease. CDR3 sequence: CATSDLTTGGGTEAFF. The CDR3 region has the DNA TGTGCCACCAGTGATTTGACGACAGGGGGTGGCACTGAAGCTTTCTTT.